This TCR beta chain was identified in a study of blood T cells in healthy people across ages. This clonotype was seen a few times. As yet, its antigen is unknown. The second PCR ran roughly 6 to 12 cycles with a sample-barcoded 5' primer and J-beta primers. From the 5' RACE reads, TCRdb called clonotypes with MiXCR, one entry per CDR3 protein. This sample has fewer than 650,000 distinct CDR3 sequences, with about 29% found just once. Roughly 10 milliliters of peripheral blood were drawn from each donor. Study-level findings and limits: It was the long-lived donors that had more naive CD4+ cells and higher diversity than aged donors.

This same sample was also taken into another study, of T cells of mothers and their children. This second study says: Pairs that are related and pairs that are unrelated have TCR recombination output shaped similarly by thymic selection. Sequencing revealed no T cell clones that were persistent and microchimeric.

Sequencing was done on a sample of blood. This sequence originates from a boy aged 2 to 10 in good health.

The CDR3 sequence is CASSSSGYRRHETQYF. CDR3 bases: TGTGCCAGCAGTTCCTCCGGGTACCGACGCCATGAGACCCAGTACTTC. This rearrangement joins TRBV6-5 to TRBJ2-5; D not certain. The V end was cut by 4 bases, the J end by 5 bases, with 20 bases between. Per the germline V gene, CDR1 is MNHEY and CDR2 is SVGAGI. The CDR3 spans 16 residues.